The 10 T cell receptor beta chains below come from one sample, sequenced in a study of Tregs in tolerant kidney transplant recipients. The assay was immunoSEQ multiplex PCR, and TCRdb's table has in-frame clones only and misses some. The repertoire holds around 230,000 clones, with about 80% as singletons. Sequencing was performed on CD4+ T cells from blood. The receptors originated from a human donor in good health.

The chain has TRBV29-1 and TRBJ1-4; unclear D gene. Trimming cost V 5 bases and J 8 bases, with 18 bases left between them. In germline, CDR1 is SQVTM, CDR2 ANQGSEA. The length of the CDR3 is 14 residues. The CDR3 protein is CSVTLSAGEEKLFF. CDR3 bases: TGCAGCGTTACCCTCTCAGCCGGGGAGGAAAAACTGTTTTTT.

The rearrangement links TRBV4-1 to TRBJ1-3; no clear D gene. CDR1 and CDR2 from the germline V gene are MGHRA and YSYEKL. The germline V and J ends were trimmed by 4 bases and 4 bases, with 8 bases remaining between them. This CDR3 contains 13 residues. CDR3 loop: CASSRPGGNTIYF. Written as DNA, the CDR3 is TGCGCCAGCAGCCGGCCAGGCGGAAACACCATATATTTT.

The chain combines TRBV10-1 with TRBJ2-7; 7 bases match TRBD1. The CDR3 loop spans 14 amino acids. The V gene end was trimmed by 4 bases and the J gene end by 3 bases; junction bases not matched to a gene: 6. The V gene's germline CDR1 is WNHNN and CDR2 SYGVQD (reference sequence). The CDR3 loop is CASSARPGGYEQYF. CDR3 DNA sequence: TGCGCCAGCAGTGCCCGGCCAGGGGGCTACGAGCAGTACTTC.

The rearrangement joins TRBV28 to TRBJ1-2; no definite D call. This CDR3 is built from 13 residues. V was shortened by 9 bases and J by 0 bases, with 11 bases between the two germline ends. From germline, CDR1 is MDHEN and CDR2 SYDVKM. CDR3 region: CARMTGANYGYTF. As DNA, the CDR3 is TGTGCCAGGATGACGGGAGCTAACTATGGCTACACCTTC.

CDR3 bases: TGTGCCAGCAGTGAAATGGGACATGCGGGGCCCCAGCATTTT. Translation: CASSEMGHAGPQHF. The J gene is TRBJ1-5, the V gene TRBV6-5; D perhaps matches TRBD1 (6 bases). The germline gives CDR1 MNHEY, CDR2 SVGAGI. Trimming cost V 5 bases and J 9 bases, with 17 bases left between them. This CDR3 has 14 residues.

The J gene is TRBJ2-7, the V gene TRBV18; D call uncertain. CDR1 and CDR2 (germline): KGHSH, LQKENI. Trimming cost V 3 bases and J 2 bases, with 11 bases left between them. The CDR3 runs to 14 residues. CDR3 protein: CASSPLGSPYEQYF. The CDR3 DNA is TGTGCCAGCTCACCCCTCGGCAGCCCCTACGAGCAGTACTTC.

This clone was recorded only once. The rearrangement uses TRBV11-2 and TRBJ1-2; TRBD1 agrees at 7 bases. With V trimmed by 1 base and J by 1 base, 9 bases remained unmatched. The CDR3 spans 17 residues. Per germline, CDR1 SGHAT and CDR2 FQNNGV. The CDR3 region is CASSLGVRGESNYGYTF. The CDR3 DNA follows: TGTGCCAGCAGCTTAGGTGTCAGGGGGGAGAGTAACTATGGCTACACCTTC.

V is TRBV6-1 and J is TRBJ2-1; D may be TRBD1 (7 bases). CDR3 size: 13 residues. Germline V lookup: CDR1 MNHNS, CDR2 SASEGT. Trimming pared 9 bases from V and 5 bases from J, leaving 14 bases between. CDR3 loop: CASNRGLDNEQFF. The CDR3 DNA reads TGTGCCAGTAACAGGGGACTGGACAATGAGCAGTTCTTC.

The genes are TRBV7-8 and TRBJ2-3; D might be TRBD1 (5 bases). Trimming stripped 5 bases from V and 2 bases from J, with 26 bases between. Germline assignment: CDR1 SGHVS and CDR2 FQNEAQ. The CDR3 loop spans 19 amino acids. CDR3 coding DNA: TGTGCCAGCAGCCCCTCCCGTGGGTACAGGTTCTCTATCACAGATACGCAGTATTTT. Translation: CASSPSRGYRFSITDTQYF.

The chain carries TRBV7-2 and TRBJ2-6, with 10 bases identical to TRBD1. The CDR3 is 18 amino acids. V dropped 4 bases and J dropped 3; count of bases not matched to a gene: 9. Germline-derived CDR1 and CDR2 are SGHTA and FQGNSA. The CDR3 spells CASSYRDRGQSGANVLTF. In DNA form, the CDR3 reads TGTGCCAGCAGCTACCGGGACAGGGGTCAAAGTGGGGCCAACGTCCTGACTTTC.